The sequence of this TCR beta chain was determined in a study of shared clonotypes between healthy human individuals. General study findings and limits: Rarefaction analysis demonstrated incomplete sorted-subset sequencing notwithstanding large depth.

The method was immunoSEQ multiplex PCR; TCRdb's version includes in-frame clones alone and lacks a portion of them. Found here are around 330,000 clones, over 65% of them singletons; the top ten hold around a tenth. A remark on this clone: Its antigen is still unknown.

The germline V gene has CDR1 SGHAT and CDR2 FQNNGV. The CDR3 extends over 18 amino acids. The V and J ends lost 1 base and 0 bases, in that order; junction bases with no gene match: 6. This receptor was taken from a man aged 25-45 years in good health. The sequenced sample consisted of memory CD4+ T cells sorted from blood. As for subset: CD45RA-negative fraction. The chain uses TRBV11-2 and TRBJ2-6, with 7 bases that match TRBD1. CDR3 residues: CASSLVRDSYSGANVLTF. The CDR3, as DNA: TGTGCCAGCAGCTTAGTACGGGACAGCTACTCTGGGGCCAACGTCCTGACTTTC.